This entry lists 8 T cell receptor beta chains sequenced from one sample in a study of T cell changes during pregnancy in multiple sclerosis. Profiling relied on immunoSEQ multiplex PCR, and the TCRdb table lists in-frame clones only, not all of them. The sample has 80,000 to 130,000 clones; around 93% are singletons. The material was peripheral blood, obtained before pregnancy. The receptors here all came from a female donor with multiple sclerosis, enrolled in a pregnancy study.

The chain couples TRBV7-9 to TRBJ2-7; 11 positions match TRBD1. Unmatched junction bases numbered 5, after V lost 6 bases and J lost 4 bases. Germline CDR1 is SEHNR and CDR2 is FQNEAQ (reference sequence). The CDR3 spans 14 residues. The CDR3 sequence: CASRIGQGAYEQYF. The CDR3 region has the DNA TGTGCCAGCAGAATTGGACAGGGGGCGTACGAGCAGTACTTC. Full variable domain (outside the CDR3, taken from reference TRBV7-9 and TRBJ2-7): DTGVSQNPRHKITKRGQNVTFRCDPISEHNRLYWYRQTLGQGPEFLTYFQNEAQLEKSRLLSDRFSAERPKGSFSTLEIQRTEQGDSAMYLCASRIGQGAYEQYFGPGTRLTVT.

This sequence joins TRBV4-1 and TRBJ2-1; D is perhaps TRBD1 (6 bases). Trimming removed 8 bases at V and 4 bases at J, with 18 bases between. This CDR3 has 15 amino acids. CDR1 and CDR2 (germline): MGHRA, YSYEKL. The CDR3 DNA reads TGCGCCAGCCAGCTTACGACAGGAGAGTACAATGAGCAGTTCTTC. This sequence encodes CASQLTTGEYNEQFF.

The CDR3 region has the DNA TGTGCCAGCCCGGGACACCACATCTCCTACGAGCAGTACTTC. Protein: CASPGHHISYEQYF. J is TRBJ2-7 and V is TRBV5-5; D possibly corresponds to TRBD1 (6 bases). The CDR3 spans 14 residues. Trimming took 7 bases from V and 0 from J, leaving 14 bases between them. Per the germline V gene, CDR1 is SGHKS and CDR2 is YYEKEE (reference sequence). Full variable domain (rest looked up from reference TRBV5-5 and TRBJ2-7): DAGVTQSPTHLIKTRGQQVTLRCSPISGHKSVSWYQQVLGQGPQFIFQYYEKEERGRGNFPDRFSARQFPNYSSELNVNALLLGDSALYLCASPGHHISYEQYFGPGTRLTVT.

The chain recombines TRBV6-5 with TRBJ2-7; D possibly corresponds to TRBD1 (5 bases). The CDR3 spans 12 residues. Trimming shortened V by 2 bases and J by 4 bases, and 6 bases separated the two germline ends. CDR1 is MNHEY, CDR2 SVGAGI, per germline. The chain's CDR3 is CASSYAGYEQYF. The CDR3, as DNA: TGTGCCAGCAGTTACGCAGGGTACGAGCAGTACTTC.

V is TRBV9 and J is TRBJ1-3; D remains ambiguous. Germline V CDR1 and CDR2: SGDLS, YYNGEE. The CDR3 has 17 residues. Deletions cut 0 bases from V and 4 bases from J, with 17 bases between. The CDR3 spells CASSVDGSWAPGNTIYF. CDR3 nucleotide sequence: TGTGCCAGCAGCGTAGATGGCTCCTGGGCGCCGGGAAACACCATATATTTT.

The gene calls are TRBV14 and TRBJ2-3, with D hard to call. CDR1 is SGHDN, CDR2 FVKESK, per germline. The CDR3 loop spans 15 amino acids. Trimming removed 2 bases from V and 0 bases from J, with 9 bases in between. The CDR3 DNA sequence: TGTGCCAGCAGCCAACGCAGCGCTAGCACAGATACGCAGTATTTT. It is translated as CASSQRSASTDTQYF.

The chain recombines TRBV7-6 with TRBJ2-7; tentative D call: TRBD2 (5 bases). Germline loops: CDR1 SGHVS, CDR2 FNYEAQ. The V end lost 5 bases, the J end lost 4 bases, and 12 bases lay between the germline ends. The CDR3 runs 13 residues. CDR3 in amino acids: CASSLTRDYEQYF. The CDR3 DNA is TGTGCCAGCAGCCTAACACGGGATTACGAGCAGTACTTC.

CDR3 sequence reads: CASSLLMGLGETQYF. CDR3 DNA sequence: TGTGCCAGCAGTTTGCTAATGGGACTAGGAGAGACCCAGTACTTC. The chain has TRBV6-5 and TRBJ2-5; 8 bases fit TRBD2. CDR3 length: 15 amino acids. After removal of 4 bases from V and 4 bases from J, the junction contained 8 bases not matched to a gene. Germline values: CDR1 MNHEY, CDR2 SVGAGI.